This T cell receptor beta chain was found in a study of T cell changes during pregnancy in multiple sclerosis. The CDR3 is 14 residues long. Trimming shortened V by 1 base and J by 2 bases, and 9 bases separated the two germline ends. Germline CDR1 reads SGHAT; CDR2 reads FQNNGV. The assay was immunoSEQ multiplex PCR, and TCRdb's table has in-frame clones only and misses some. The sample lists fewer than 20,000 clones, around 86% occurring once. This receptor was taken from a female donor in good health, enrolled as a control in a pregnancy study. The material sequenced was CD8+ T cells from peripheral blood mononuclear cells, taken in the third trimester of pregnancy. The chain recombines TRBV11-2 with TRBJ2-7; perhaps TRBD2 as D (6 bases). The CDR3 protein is CASSLAGGTYEQYF. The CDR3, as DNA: TGTGCCAGCAGCTTAGCCGGGGGTACCTACGAGCAGTACTTC.